The 13 T cell receptor beta chains listed next were all sequenced from one sample in a study of blood T cells in healthy people across ages. A second PCR of 7 to 11 cycles used a sample-barcoded 5' primer and a J-beta primer mix. MiXCR, run by TCRdb on the 5' RACE reads, gives a single entry per CDR3 protein. The sample contains about 1.8 million distinct CDR3 sequences, 40% to 55% of which appear only once. The source material was blood. The receptors originated from a woman aged 40 to 50 in good health.

This clonotype was found once. The chain is built from TRBV9 and TRBJ2-1; D unresolved. Germline lookup yields CDR1 SGDLS and CDR2 YYNGEE. Trimming left V 0 bases short and J 4 bases short, with 11 bases between. CDR3 length: 15 residues. In DNA form, the CDR3 reads TGTGCCAGCAGCGTAGCCACACTAAGTTACAATGAGCAGTTCTTC. Its translation is CASSVATLSYNEQFF.

This clonotype has a handful of counts. This chain uses TRBV12-3 or TRBV12-4 with TRBJ2-7, with D tentatively TRBD1 or TRBD2 (5 bases each). The CDR3 has 14 amino acids. Trimming shortened V by 5 bases and J by 7 bases, and 18 bases separated the two germline ends. The CDR3 DNA is TGTGCCAGCAGTCGCTCCGGGGCCTACAATGAGCAGTACTTC. Protein: CASSRSGAYNEQYF.

Only a few counts were recorded for this clonotype. J is TRBJ2-3 and V is TRBV20-1, with D hard to call. Deletions cut 6 bases from V and 7 bases from J, with 17 bases between. The CDR3 runs 13 residues. From germline, CDR1 is DFQATT and CDR2 SNEGSKA (reference sequence). The CDR3 region has the DNA TGCAGTGCGAGTCCCCTGGGTGGCTATACGCAGTATTTT. The encoded protein is CSASPLGGYTQYF.

This clonotype was picked up a small number of times. This sequence joins TRBV4-2 and TRBJ2-7; TRBD2 aligns across 8 bases. The CDR3 contains 15 residues. V lost 3 bases and J lost 2; bases outside the gene matches: 6. The germline V gene has CDR1 LGHNA and CDR2 YNFKEQ. CDR3 amino acids: CASSQFGGLAYEQYF. CDR3 bases: TGTGCCAGCAGCCAGTTCGGGGGACTAGCCTACGAGCAGTACTTC.

J is TRBJ2-5 and V is TRBV3-1; perhaps TRBD2 as D (5 bases). V lost 0 bases and J 5 bases, leaving 13 bases between the germline ends. In germline, CDR1 is LGHDT, CDR2 YNNKEL (reference sequence). The CDR3 sequence is 15 residues long. The CDR3 protein is CASSQDEASRETQYF. The CDR3 DNA is TGTGCCAGCAGCCAAGATGAGGCTAGCCGGGAGACCCAGTACTTC.

This clonotype was seen at least ten times. J is TRBJ2-7 and V is TRBV20-1, with D perhaps TRBD1 or TRBD2 (7 bases each). The length of the CDR3 is 12 residues. Germline V lookup: CDR1 DFQATT, CDR2 SNEGSKA (reference sequence). This chain's CDR3 is CSAGDRGYEQYF. As DNA, the CDR3 is TGCAGCGCGGGGGACAGAGGCTACGAGCAGTACTTC.

V usage is TRBV12-3 or TRBV12-4 and J usage is TRBJ2-5; 8 nucleotides agree with TRBD2. With the DNA end fitting TRBJ2-4 better, the J assignment may be wrong. The CDR3 has 15 residues. The CDR3 nucleotides read TGTGCCAGCAGTTGGACTAGCCGACCGAAAAACATTCAGTACTTC. Amino acids: CASSWTSRPKNIQYF.

The V gene is TRBV12-3 or TRBV12-4, the J gene TRBJ2-7, with 9 bases fitting TRBD2. The CDR3 spans 15 residues. The V and J ends lost 6 bases and 3 bases, in that order; junction bases with no gene match: 9. This CDR3 is CASSSSGGRGYEQYF. DNA of the CDR3: TGTGCCAGCAGCTCGAGCGGGGGGCGCGGCTACGAGCAGTACTTC.

As for this clonotype: The DNA is left out, because the CDR3 cannot be placed on it with certainty; the CDR3 is given as TCRdb lists it. This chain links TRBV21-1 with TRBJ2-5; TRBD1 is the table's D call, not checked against the DNA. TRBV21-1 is reported as a pseudogene. The CDR3 is made up of 18 amino acids, end residues included. This chain's CDR3 is CASSKVGSGTGGLETQYF.

In this sample, this clonotype turned up many times. The chain couples TRBV7-2 to TRBJ2-7; D is perhaps TRBD1 or TRBD2 (5 bases each). CDR1 is SGHTA and CDR2 is FQGNSA in the germline V gene. CDR3 length: 13 amino acids. V lost 4 bases to trimming and J lost 2 bases, with 9 bases between them. CDR3 in amino acids: CASSSRGPYEQYF. The CDR3 DNA is TGTGCCAGCAGCTCCCGGGGCCCCTACGAGCAGTACTTC.

This chain uses TRBV20-1 with TRBJ2-7; D may match TRBD1 or TRBD2 (5 bases each). Germline CDR1 is DFQATT and CDR2 is SNEGSKA (reference sequence). This CDR3 is built from 17 residues. V was cut by 5 bases and J by 5 bases, with 28 bases left in between. The CDR3 sequence: CSASRAGRDWDPNEQYF. The CDR3 DNA reads TGCAGTGCTTCCCGGGCAGGGAGAGATTGGGATCCTAACGAGCAGTACTTC.

The sample holds a few counts of this clonotype. This chain connects TRBV20-1 to TRBJ2-4, with D perhaps TRBD1 (6 bases). CDR3 size: 14 residues. V lost 5 bases to trimming and J lost 0 bases, with 11 bases between them. Germline V lookup: CDR1 DFQATT, CDR2 SNEGSKA (reference sequence). This chain's CDR3 is CSAGGQIAKNIQYF. CDR3 in DNA: TGCAGTGCTGGAGGACAGATAGCCAAAAACATTCAGTACTTC.

This rearrangement joins TRBV4-3 to TRBJ2-1; the match to TRBD2 covers 7 bases. J gave up 2 bases and V 3 bases, and 10 bases lay outside the gene matches. Germline CDR1 and CDR2: LGHNA and YSLEER. The CDR3 contains 17 residues. Here the CDR3 DNA reads TGCGCCAGCAGCCAGTATTCTAGCGGCGCTACCTACAATGAGCAGTTCTTC. Protein: CASSQYSSGATYNEQFF.